What follows describes a single T cell receptor beta chain. Other DNA variants within this sample encode the same CDR3. The genomic DNA of each subset was split evenly across several immunoSEQ plates. In the source study's methods: As immunoSEQ supplied junction-only sequences (without quality scores), filtering differed. TCRdb's copy holds only in-frame clones and misses some; the assay was immunoSEQ multiplex PCR. From that table come the V and J calls and clone size; the DNA was used to work out D and trimming. Of nearly 600,000 clones listed, around 95% are singletons. The data are from a study of shared clonotypes between healthy human individuals. CD45RO-negative CD8 cells positively selected for CCR7 made up the naive population, which excluded terminally differentiated effector memory CD45RA+ cells. All of the donors resided in Nashville, Tennessee, and each was a Caucasian adult. Looked up from germline, CDR1 is SGHNT and CDR2 is YYREEE (reference sequence). This CDR3 spans 14 amino acids. V shed 4 bases and J 2 bases; nucleotides not matched to a gene: 5.

The TCR sequence derives from a woman aged 25 to 39 in good health. Sequenced: naive CD8+ T cells sorted from blood. The chain carries TRBV5-4 and TRBJ2-7; TRBD1 matches 8 bases. The CDR3 spells CASSPGTGAYEQYF. In nucleotides, the CDR3 is TGTGCCAGCAGCCCCGGGACAGGCGCCTACGAGCAGTACTTC. Full variable domain (outside the CDR3, taken from reference TRBV5-4 and TRBJ2-7): ETGVTQSPTHLIKTRGQQVTLRCSSQSGHNTVSWYQQALGQGPQFIFQYYREEENGRGNFPPRFSGLQFPNYSSELNVNALELDDSALYLCASSPGTGAYEQYFGPGTRLTVT.